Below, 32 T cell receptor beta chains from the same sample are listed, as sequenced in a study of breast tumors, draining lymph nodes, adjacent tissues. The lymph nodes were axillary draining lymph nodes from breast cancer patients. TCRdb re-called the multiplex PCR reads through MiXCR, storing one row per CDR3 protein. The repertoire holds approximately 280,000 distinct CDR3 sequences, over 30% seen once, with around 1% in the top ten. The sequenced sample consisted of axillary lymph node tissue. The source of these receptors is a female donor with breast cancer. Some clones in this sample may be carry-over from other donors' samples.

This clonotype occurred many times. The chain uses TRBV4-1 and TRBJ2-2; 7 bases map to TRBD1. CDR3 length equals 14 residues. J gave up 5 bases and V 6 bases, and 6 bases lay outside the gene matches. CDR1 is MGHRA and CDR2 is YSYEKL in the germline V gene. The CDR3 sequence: CASRRQGTTGELFF. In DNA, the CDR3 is TGCGCCAGCAGGCGACAGGGTACAACCGGGGAGCTGTTTTTT.

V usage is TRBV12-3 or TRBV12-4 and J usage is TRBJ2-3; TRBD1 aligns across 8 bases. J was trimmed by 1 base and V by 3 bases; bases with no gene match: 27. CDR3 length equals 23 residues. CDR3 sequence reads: CASSFLPTKDRDLILECTDTQYF. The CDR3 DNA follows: TGTGCCAGCAGTTTTTTACCTACGAAGGACAGGGATCTGATTCTCGAGTGCACAGATACGCAGTATTTT.

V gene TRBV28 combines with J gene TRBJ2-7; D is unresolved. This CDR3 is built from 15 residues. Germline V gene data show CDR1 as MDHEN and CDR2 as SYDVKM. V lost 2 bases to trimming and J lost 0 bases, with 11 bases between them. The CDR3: CASSLMGSSSYEQYF. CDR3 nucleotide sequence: TGTGCCAGCAGTTTAATGGGATCCAGCTCCTACGAGCAGTACTTC. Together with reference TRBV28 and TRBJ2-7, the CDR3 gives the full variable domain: DVKVTQSSRYLVKRTGEKVFLECVQDMDHENMFWYRQDPGLGLRLIYFSYDVKMKEKGDIPEGYSVSREKKERFSLILESASTNQTSMYLCASSLMGSSSYEQYFGPGTRLTVT.

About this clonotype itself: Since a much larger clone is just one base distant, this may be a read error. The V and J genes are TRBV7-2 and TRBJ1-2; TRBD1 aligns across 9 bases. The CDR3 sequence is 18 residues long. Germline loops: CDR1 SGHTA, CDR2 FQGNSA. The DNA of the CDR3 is TGTGCCAGCAGCCCAAGGGCCCCGACAGGGGGAAACGGGTATGGCTACGCCTTC. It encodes CASSPRAPTGGNGYGYAF.

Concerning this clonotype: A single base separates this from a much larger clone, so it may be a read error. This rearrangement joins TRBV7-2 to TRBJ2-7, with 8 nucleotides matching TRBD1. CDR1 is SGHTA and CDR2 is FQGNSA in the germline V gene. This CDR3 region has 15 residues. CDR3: CASSLTGTGPYEQHF. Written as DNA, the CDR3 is TGTGCCAGCAGTCTTACCGGGACAGGCCCCTACGAGCAGCACTTC.

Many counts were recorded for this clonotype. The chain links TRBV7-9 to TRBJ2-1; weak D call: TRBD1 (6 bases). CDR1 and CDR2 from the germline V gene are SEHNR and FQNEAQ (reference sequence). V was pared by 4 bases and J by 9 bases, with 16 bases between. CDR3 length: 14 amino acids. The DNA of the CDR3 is TGTGCCAGCAGCTACCCATCACAGGGTGCTGAGCAGTTCTTC. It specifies CASSYPSQGAEQFF.

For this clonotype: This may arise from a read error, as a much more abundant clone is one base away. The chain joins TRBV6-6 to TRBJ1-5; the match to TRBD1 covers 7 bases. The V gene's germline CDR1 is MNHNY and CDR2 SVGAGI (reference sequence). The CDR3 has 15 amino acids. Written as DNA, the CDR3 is TGTGCCAGCAGTTCCGGGACAGCCTACAATCAGCCCGAGCATTTT. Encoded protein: CASSSGTAYNQPEHF.

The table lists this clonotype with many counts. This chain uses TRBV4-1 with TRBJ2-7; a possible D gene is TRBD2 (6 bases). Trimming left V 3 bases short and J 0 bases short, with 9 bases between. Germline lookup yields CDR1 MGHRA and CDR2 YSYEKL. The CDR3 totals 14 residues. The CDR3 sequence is CASSHPGLSYEQYF. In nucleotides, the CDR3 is TGCGCCAGCAGCCACCCGGGACTCTCCTACGAGCAGTACTTC.

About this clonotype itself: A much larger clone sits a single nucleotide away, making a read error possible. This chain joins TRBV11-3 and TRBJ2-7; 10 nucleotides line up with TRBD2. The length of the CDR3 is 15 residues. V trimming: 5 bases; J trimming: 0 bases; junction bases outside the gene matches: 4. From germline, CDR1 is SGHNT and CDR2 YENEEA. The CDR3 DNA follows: TGTGCCAGCAGCAGCGGGAGGGGAACCTCCTACGAGCAGTACTTC. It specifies CASSSGRGTSYEQYF.

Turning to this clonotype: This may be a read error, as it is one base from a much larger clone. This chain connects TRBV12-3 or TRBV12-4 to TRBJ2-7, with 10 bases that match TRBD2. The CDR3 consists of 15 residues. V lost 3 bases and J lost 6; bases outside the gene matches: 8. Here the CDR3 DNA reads TGTGCCAGCAGTTTCGCAGCGGGAGGGGCCGCCGAGCAGTACTTC. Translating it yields CASSFAAGGAAEQYF.

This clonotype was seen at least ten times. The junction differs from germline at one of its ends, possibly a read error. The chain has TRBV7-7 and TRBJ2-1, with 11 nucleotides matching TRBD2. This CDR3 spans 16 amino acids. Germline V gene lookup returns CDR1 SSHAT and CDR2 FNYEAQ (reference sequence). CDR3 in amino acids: CASSLNGLAGNNEQFF. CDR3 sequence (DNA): TGTGCTAGCAGCTTAAACGGACTAGCGGGTAACAATGAGCAGTTCTTC.

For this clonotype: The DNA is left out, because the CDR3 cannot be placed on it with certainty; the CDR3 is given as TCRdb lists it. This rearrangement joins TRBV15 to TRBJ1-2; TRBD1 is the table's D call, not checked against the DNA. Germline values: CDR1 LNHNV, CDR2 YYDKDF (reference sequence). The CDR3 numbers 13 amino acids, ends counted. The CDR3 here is CATVGRGAPGNTF.

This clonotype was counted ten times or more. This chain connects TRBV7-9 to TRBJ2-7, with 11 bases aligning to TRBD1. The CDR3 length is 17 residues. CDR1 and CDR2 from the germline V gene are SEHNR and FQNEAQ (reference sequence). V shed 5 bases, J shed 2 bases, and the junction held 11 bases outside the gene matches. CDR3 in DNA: TGTGCCAGCAGCCTCCTGACGAGGGGACAGGGGGCCTACGAGCAGTACTTC. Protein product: CASSLLTRGQGAYEQYF.

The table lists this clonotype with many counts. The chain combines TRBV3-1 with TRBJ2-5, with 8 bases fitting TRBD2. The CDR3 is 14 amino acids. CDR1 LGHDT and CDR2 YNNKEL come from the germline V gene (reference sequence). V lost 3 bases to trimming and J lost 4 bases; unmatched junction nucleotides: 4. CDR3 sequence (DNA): TGTGCCAGCAGCCACGGACTAGCTCCAGAGACCCAGTACTTC. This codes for CASSHGLAPETQYF.

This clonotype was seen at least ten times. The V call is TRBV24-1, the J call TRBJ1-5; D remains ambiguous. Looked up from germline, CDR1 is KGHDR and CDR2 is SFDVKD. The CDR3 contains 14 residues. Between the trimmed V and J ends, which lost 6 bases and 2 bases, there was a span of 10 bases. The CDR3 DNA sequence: TGTGCCACCAGTAGTCCAGCGCGCAATCAGCCCCAGCATTTT. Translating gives CATSSPARNQPQHF.

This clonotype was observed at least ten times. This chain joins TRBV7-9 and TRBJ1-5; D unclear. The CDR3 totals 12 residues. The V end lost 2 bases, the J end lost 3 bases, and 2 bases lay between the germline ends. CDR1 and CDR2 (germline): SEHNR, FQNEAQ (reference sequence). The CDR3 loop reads CASSLLNQPQHF. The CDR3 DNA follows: TGTGCCAGCAGCTTACTCAATCAGCCCCAGCATTTT.

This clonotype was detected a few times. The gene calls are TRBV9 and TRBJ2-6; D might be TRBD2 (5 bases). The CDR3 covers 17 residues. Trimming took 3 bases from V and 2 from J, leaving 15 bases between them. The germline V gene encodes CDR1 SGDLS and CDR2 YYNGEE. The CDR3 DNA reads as TGTGCCAGCAGCGGTCAACCCTCGGGGACTGGGGCCAACGTCCTGACTTTC. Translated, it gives CASSGQPSGTGANVLTF.

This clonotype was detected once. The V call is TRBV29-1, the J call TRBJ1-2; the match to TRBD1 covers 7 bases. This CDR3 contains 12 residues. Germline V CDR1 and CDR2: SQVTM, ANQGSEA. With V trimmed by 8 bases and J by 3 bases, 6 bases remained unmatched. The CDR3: CSLAGTDYGYTF. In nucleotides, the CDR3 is TGCAGCTTAGCGGGGACAGACTATGGCTACACCTTC. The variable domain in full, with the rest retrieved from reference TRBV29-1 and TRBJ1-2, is SAVISQKPSRDICQRGTSLTIQCQVDSQVTMMFWYRQQPGQSLTLIATANQGSEATYESGFVIDKFPISRPNLTFSTLTVSNMSPEDSSIYLCSLAGTDYGYTFGSGTRLTVV.

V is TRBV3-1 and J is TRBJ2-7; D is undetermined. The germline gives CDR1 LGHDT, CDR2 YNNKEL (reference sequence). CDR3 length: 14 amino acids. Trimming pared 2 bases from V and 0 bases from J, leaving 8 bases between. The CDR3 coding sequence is TGTGCCAGCAGCCAACCCGGGCCCTCCTACGAGCAGTACTTC. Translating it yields CASSQPGPSYEQYF.

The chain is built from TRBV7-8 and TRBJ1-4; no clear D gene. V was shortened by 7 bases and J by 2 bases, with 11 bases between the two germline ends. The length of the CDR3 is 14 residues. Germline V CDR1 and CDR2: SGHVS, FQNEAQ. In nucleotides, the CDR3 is TGTGCCAGCACCTACCATCCGACTAATGAAAAACTGTTTTTT. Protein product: CASTYHPTNEKLFF.

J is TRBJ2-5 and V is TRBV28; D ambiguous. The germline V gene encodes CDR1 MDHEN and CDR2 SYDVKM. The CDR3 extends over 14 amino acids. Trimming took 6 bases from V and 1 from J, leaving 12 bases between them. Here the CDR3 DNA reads TGTGCCAGCAGGAACCGACGGTTCCAAGAGACCCAGTACTTC. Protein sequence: CASRNRRFQETQYF.

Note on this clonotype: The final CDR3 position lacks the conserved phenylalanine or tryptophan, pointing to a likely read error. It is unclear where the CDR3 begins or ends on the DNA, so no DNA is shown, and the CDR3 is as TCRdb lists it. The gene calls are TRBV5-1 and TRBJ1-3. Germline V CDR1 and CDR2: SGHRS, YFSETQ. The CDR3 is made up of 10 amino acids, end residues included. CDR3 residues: CASSRTSGRG.

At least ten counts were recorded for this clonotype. Here the CDR3 reads CATSGDRDFEETQYF. The CDR3 DNA reads TGTGCCACCAGTGGAGACCGGGACTTCGAAGAGACCCAGTACTTC. This chain connects TRBV24-1 to TRBJ2-5, with D possibly TRBD2 on 6 matching bases. This CDR3 contains 15 residues. CDR1 is KGHDR and CDR2 is SFDVKD in the germline V gene. The V gene lost 5 bases and the J gene lost 3 bases, with 15 bases spanning the gap.

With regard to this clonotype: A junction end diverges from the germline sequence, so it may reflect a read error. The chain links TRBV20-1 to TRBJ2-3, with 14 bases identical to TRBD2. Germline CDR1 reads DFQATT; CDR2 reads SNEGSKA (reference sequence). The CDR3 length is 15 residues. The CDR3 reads CSACGTSGSADTQYF. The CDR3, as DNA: TGCAGTGCTTGCGGGACTAGCGGGAGCGCAGATACACAGTATTTT.

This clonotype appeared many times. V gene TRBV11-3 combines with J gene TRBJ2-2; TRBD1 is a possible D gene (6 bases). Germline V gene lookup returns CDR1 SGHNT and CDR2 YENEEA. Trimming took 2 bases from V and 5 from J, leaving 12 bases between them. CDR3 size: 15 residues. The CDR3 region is CASSLTPTGTGELFF. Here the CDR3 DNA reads TGTGCCAGCAGCTTAACCCCCACAGGGACCGGGGAGCTGTTTTTT.

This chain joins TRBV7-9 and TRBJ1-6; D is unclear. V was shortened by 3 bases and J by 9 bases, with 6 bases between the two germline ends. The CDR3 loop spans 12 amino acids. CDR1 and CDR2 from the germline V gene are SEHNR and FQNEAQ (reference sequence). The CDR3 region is CASSFSFSPLHF. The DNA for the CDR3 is TGTGCCAGCAGCTTCTCTTTTTCACCCCTCCACTTT.

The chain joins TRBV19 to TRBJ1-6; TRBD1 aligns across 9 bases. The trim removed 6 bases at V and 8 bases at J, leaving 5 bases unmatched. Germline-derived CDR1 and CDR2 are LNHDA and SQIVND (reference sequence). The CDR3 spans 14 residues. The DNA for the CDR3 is TGTGCCAGTAGAGGGACAGGGACCCATTCACCCCTCCACTTT. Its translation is CASRGTGTHSPLHF.

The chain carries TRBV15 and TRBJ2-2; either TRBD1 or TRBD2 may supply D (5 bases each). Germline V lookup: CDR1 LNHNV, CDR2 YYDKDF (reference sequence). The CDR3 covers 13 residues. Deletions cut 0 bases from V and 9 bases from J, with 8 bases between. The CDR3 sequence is CATSRDRGRELFF. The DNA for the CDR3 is TGTGCCACCAGCAGAGATCGGGGCAGGGAGCTGTTTTTT.

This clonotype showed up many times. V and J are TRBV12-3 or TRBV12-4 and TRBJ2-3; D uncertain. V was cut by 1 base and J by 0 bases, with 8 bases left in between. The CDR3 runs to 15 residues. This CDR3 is CASSLGVPSTDTQYF. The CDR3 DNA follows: TGTGCCAGCAGTTTAGGGGTCCCTAGCACAGATACGCAGTATTTT.

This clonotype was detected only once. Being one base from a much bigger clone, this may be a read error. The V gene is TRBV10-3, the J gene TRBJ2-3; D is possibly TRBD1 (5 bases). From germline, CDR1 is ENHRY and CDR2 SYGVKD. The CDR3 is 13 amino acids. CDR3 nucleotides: TGTGCCAGCAAAGGGGTGAGCACAGATGCGCAGTATTTT. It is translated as CASKGVSTDAQYF.

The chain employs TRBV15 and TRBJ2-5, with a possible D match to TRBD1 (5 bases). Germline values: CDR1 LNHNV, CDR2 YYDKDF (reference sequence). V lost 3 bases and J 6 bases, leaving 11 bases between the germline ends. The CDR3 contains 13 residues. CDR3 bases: TGTGCCACCAGCAGTCATGACAGTAAGACCCAGTACTTC. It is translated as CATSSHDSKTQYF.

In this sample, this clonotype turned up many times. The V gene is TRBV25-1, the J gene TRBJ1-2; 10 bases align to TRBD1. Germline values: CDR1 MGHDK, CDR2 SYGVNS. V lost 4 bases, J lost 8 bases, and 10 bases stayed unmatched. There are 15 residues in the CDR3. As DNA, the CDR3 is TGTGCCAGCAGTGTACCGGGACAGGGGATCCGCGGCTACACCTTC. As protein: CASSVPGQGIRGYTF.